Listed below are T cell receptor beta chains from one sample, sequenced in a study of Graves' ophthalmopathy and Graves' hyperthyroidism. A single record per CDR3 protein comes from TCRdb applying MiXCR to the multiplex PCR reads. The data show about 1.1 million distinct CDR3 sequences, with less than 45% seen just once and more than 9.5% held by the top ten. Sequencing input: peripheral blood or thyroid tissue (not recorded which). The receptors originated from an adult man with Graves' hyperthyroidism. The CDR3 runs from the conserved cysteine through the conserved F or W. The order of the fields is J gene, V gene, clone size, D gene, CDR3 protein, CDR3 DNA. A D gene is named only where the DNA matches it firmly. Not every row has a clone size; where given, it reads once, few, many or a size class.

j_gene: TRBJ2-6; v_gene: TRBV10-3; abundance: .; d_gene: .; CDR3aa: CAIQDPSSGANVLTF; CDR3nt: TGTGCCATACAGGATCCCAGCTCTGGGGCCAACGTCCTGACTTTC
j_gene: TRBJ2-5; v_gene: TRBV5-1; abundance: many; d_gene: .; CDR3aa: CASSSSPDQETQYF; CDR3nt: TGCGCCAGCAGCTCCTCACCCGATCAAGAGACCCAGTACTTC
j_gene: TRBJ2-5; v_gene: TRBV7-9; abundance: .; d_gene: .; CDR3aa: CASSLGPRAGALKTQYF; CDR3nt: TGTGCCAGCAGCTTAGGTCCAAGGGCAGGGGCCTTAAAGACCCAGTACTTC
j_gene: TRBJ2-6; v_gene: TRBV19; abundance: many; d_gene: .; CDR3aa: CASTSREPSGANVLTF; CDR3nt: TGTGCCAGTACTTCACGGGAACCCTCTGGGGCCAACGTCCTGACTTTC
j_gene: TRBJ1-6; v_gene: TRBV2; abundance: many; d_gene: .; CDR3aa: CAGKITGNNSPLHF; CDR3nt: TGTGCCGGCAAGATTACAGGGAATAATTCACCCCTCCACTTT
j_gene: TRBJ2-2; v_gene: TRBV9; abundance: many; d_gene: TRBD2; CDR3aa: CASSVGGGSTGELFF; CDR3nt: TGTGCCAGCAGCGTAGGTGGCGGGAGCACCGGGGAGCTGTTTTTT
j_gene: TRBJ2-7; v_gene: TRBV7-8; abundance: many; d_gene: TRBD2; CDR3aa: CASSPGTSGLEQYF; CDR3nt: TGTGCCAGCAGCCCCGGGACTAGCGGTTTAGAGCAGTACTTC
j_gene: TRBJ2-2; v_gene: TRBV12-3/TRBV12-4; abundance: few; d_gene: .; CDR3aa: CASDEESNTGELFF; CDR3nt: TGTGCCAGCGACGAGGAGTCGAACACCGGGGAGCTGTTTTTT
j_gene: TRBJ1-3; v_gene: TRBV5-1; abundance: .; d_gene: TRBD1; CDR3aa: CASSGGQGAVGNTIYF; CDR3nt: TGCGCCAGCAGCGGCGGACAGGGGGCAGTTGGAAACACCATATATTTT
j_gene: TRBJ1-1; v_gene: TRBV10-3; abundance: many; d_gene: TRBD1; CDR3aa: CAISPGRGQGANTEAFF; CDR3nt: TGTGCCATCAGTCCAGGAAGGGGACAGGGGGCGAACACTGAAGCTTTCTTT
j_gene: TRBJ1-2; v_gene: TRBV6-5; abundance: many; d_gene: .; CDR3aa: CASSYSGMDGYTF; CDR3nt: TGTGCCAGCAGTTACTCCGGGATGGATGGCTACACCTTC
j_gene: TRBJ1-5; v_gene: TRBV20-1; abundance: .; d_gene: .; CDR3aa: CRPNQPQHF; CDR3nt: TGCAGGCCCAATCAGCCCCAGCATTTT
j_gene: TRBJ2-3; v_gene: TRBV6-1; abundance: few; d_gene: TRBD1; CDR3aa: CASRRTGDTDTQYF; CDR3nt: TGTGCCAGCAGGAGGACAGGGGACACAGATACGCAGTATTTT
j_gene: TRBJ1-2; v_gene: TRBV7-6; abundance: .; d_gene: .; CDR3aa: CASSLSTGRNYGYTF; CDR3nt: TGTGCCAGCAGCTTATCCACAGGGAGGAACTATGGCTACACCTTC
j_gene: TRBJ1-2; v_gene: TRBV25-1; abundance: .; d_gene: .; CDR3aa: CASLLDNYGYTF; CDR3nt: TGTGCCAGCTTGTTGGACAACTATGGCTACACCTTC
j_gene: TRBJ1-2; v_gene: TRBV7-9; abundance: .; d_gene: .; CDR3aa: CASSTQENGYTF; CDR3nt: TGTGCCAGCAGCACCCAAGAGAATGGCTACACCTTC
j_gene: TRBJ2-7; v_gene: TRBV10-2; abundance: .; d_gene: TRBD2; CDR3aa: CASSVESAGVGEQYF; CDR3nt: TGCGCCAGCAGTGTGGAATCCGCGGGGGTTGGGGAGCAGTACTTC
j_gene: TRBJ2-7; v_gene: TRBV5-1; abundance: many; d_gene: .; CDR3aa: CASSPDGREYEQYF; CDR3nt: TGCGCCAGCAGCCCCGATGGCAGGGAATACGAGCAGTACTTC
j_gene: TRBJ2-5; v_gene: TRBV15; abundance: many; d_gene: .; CDR3aa: CATSRDGGVQETQYF; CDR3nt: TGTGCCACCAGCAGAGATGGAGGCGTACAAGAGACCCAGTACTTC
j_gene: TRBJ2-5; v_gene: TRBV7-8; abundance: many; d_gene: .; CDR3aa: CASLGSGGYQETQYF; CDR3nt: TGTGCCAGCCTCGGGTCAGGGGGGTACCAAGAGACCCAGTACTTC
j_gene: TRBJ2-7; v_gene: TRBV12-3/TRBV12-4; abundance: many; d_gene: TRBD1; CDR3aa: CASGQGATYEQYF; CDR3nt: TGTGCCAGCGGACAGGGGGCTACCTACGAGCAGTACTTC
j_gene: TRBJ2-5; v_gene: TRBV5-1; abundance: many; d_gene: TRBD2; CDR3aa: CASSQGTSGTQETQYF; CDR3nt: TGCGCCAGCAGCCAAGGGACTAGCGGAACCCAAGAGACCCAGTACTTC
j_gene: TRBJ2-7; v_gene: TRBV4-3; abundance: few; d_gene: .; CDR3aa: CASSQDSDSSYEQYF; CDR3nt: TGCGCCAGCAGCCAAGATTCCGACAGCTCCTACGAGCAGTACTTC
j_gene: TRBJ1-6; v_gene: TRBV7-2; abundance: .; d_gene: TRBD1; CDR3aa: CASSLSGQGAFYNSPLHF; CDR3nt: TGTGCCAGCAGCTTAAGTGGACAGGGGGCTTTCTATAATTCACCCCTCCACTTT
j_gene: TRBJ1-5; v_gene: TRBV6-5; abundance: many; d_gene: .; CDR3aa: CASSYPQHF; CDR3nt: TGTGCCAGCAGTTATCCCCAGCATTTT
j_gene: TRBJ1-1; v_gene: TRBV7-6; abundance: few; d_gene: .; CDR3aa: CASSQPLREGNTEAFF; CDR3nt: TGTGCCAGCAGCCAACCCCTCCGGGAGGGGAACACTGAAGCTTTCTTT
j_gene: TRBJ1-5; v_gene: TRBV4-3; abundance: few; d_gene: .; CDR3aa: CASSQWTVKQPQHF; CDR3nt: TGCGCCAGCAGCCAGTGGACAGTGAAACAGCCCCAGCATTTT
j_gene: TRBJ2-2; v_gene: TRBV20-1; abundance: many; d_gene: .; CDR3aa: CSAWRGLLAGELFF; CDR3nt: TGCAGTGCTTGGCGCGGTCTTCTAGCCGGGGAGCTGTTTTTT
j_gene: TRBJ2-5; v_gene: TRBV10-3; abundance: many; d_gene: TRBD2; CDR3aa: CAISESRGGSETQYF; CDR3nt: TGTGCCATCAGTGAGTCACGGGGAGGGTCGGAGACCCAGTACTTC
j_gene: TRBJ2-7; v_gene: TRBV10-3; abundance: .; d_gene: TRBD1; CDR3aa: CAISDPGQAYEQYF; CDR3nt: TGTGCCATCAGTGATCCGGGACAGGCCTACGAGCAGTACTTC
j_gene: TRBJ2-2; v_gene: TRBV5-4; abundance: .; d_gene: .; CDR3aa: CASRLDFSLNTGELFF; CDR3nt: TGTGCCAGCAGGTTGGACTTTTCCTTGAACACCGGGGAGCTGTTTTTT
j_gene: TRBJ2-5; v_gene: TRBV6-5; abundance: many; d_gene: .; CDR3aa: CASSYDDRYQETQYF; CDR3nt: TGTGCCAGCAGTTACGATGACAGGTACCAAGAGACCCAGTACTTC
j_gene: TRBJ2-7; v_gene: TRBV30; abundance: once; d_gene: .; CDR3aa: CAWSDVGGAEQYF; CDR3nt: TGTGCCTGGAGTGACGTGGGGGGGGCCGAGCAGTACTTC
j_gene: TRBJ1-2; v_gene: TRBV10-2; abundance: many; d_gene: .; CDR3aa: CASSEFGAVGANYDYTF; CDR3nt: TGCGCCAGCAGTGAGTTCGGGGCAGTAGGAGCTAACTATGACTACACCTTC
j_gene: TRBJ1-2; v_gene: TRBV7-2; abundance: many; d_gene: TRBD1; CDR3aa: CASSRTGAGGYTF; CDR3nt: TGTGCCAGCAGCCGGACAGGGGCAGGAGGCTACACCTTC
j_gene: TRBJ1-1; v_gene: TRBV5-1; abundance: .; d_gene: TRBD1; CDR3aa: CASSYLDGTDEAFF; CDR3nt: TGCGCCAGCAGCTACCTGGACGGGACAGATGAAGCTTTCTTT
j_gene: TRBJ2-5; v_gene: TRBV11-2; abundance: many; d_gene: .; CDR3aa: CASSLGSASEETQYF; CDR3nt: TGTGCCAGCAGCTTAGGCTCGGCCAGCGAAGAGACCCAGTACTTC
j_gene: TRBJ2-7; v_gene: TRBV14; abundance: .; d_gene: .; CDR3aa: CASSSRGQSTGIDEQYF; CDR3nt: TGTGCCAGCAGCTCACGGGGACAATCTACGGGTATCGACGAGCAGTACTTC
j_gene: TRBJ2-7; v_gene: TRBV5-6; abundance: few; d_gene: TRBD1; CDR3aa: CASRDEDRAHEQYF; CDR3nt: TGTGCCAGCAGAGACGAAGACAGGGCCCACGAGCAGTACTTC
j_gene: TRBJ2-5; v_gene: TRBV11-3; abundance: .; d_gene: TRBD1; CDR3aa: CANLNRDRGDQPQYF; CDR3nt: TGTGCCAATCTGAACCGGGACAGGGGAGATCAGCCCCAGTACTTC
j_gene: TRBJ1-1; v_gene: TRBV11-2; abundance: many; d_gene: .; CDR3aa: CASSHGLYTEAFF; CDR3nt: TGTGCCAGCAGCCACGGGTTGTACACTGAAGCTTTCTTT
j_gene: TRBJ2-7; v_gene: TRBV5-5; abundance: few; d_gene: .; CDR3aa: CASSLEWRWRGSYEQYF; CDR3nt: TGTGCCAGCAGCTTGGAATGGCGGTGGAGGGGGTCCTACGAGCAGTACTTC
j_gene: TRBJ1-5; v_gene: TRBV7-2; abundance: many; d_gene: .; CDR3aa: CASSYDGRNQPQHF; CDR3nt: TGTGCCAGCAGCTACGACGGCCGCAATCAGCCCCAGCATTTT
j_gene: TRBJ1-2; v_gene: TRBV11-2; abundance: once; d_gene: TRBD1; CDR3aa: CASSSTDRAYGYTF; CDR3nt: TGTGCCAGCAGCTCAACGGACAGGGCGTATGGCTACACCTTC
j_gene: TRBJ1-2; v_gene: TRBV28; abundance: few; d_gene: .; CDR3aa: CASSFRGRDGYTF; CDR3nt: TGTGCCAGCAGTTTTCGGGGGCGGGATGGCTACACCTTC
j_gene: TRBJ2-5; v_gene: TRBV29-1; abundance: .; d_gene: .; CDR3aa: CSVEELASYQYF; CDR3nt: TGCAGCGTTGAAGAACTAGCAAGTTATCAGTACTTC